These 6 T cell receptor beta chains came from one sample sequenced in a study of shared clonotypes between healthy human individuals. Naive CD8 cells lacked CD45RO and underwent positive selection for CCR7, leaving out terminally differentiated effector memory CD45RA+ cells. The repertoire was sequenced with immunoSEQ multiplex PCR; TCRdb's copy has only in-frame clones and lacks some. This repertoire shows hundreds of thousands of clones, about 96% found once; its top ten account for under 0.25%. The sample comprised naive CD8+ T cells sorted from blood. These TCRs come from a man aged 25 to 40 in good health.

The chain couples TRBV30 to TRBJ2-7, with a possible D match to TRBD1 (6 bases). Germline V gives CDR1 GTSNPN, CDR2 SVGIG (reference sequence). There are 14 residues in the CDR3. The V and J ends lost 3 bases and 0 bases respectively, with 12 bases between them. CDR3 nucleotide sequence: TGTGCCTGGAGCCAGGGGATCCCCTCCTACGAGCAGTACTTC. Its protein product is CAWSQGIPSYEQYF.

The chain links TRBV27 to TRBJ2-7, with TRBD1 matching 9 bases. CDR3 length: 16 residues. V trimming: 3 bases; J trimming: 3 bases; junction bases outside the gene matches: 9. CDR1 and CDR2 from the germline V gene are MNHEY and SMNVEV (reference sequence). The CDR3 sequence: CASSLGGQGYNYEQYF. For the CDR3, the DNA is TGTGCCAGCAGTTTGGGCGGACAGGGGTATAACTACGAGCAGTACTTC.

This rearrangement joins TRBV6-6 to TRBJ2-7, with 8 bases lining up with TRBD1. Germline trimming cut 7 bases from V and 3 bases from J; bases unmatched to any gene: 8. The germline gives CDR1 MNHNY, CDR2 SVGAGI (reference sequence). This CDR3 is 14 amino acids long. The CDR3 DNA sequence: TGTGCCAGCACCCCGGGACAGGTGCTCTACGAGCAGTACTTC. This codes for CASTPGQVLYEQYF.

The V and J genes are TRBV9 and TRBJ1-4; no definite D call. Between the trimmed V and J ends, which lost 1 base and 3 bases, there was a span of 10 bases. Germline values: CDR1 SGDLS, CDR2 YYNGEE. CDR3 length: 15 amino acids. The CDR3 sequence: CASSVSGGANEKLFF. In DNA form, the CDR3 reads TGTGCCAGCAGCGTATCTGGAGGAGCTAATGAAAAACTGTTTTTT.

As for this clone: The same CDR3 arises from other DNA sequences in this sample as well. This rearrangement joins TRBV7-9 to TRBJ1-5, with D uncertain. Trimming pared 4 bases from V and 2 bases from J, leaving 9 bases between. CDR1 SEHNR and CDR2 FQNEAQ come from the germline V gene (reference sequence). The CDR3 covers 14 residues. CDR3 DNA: TGTGCCAGCAGCTCCGACCGAGGCAATCAGCCCCAGCATTTT. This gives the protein CASSSDRGNQPQHF.

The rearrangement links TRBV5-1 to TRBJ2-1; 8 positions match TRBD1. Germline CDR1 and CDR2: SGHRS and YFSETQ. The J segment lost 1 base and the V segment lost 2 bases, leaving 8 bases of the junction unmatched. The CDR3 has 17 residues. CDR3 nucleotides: TGCGCCAGCAGCTTTGGGCAGGGGGCCTTGTCCTACAATGAGCAGTTCTTC. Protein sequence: CASSFGQGALSYNEQFF.